This T cell receptor beta chain is from a study of T-cell reconstitution after alpha-beta-depleted transplantation in children. The CDR3 totals 16 residues. Looked up from germline, CDR1 is SGHTA and CDR2 is FQGNSA. The trim removed 1 base at V and 5 bases at J, leaving 6 bases unmatched. A TCRbeta library incorporating unique molecular identifiers was prepared. TCRdb redid the calling of the PCR reads with MiXCR, one entry per CDR3 protein. The sample has a few hundred thousand distinct CDR3 sequences; approximately 12% are singletons. The chain joins TRBV7-2 to TRBJ2-3; 10 nucleotides match TRBD1. The starting material was PBMCs from the stem cell graft donor, obtained from the stem cell graft. The receptor's source is a human donor who donated a stem cell graft to a child with combined immunodeficiency. The DNA of the CDR3 is TGTGCCAGCAGCTTAGGTGGACAGGGGGGGAGAGATACGCAGTATTTT. Its translation: CASSLGGQGGRDTQYF.